The 27 T cell receptor beta chains in this list originate from one sample, sequenced in a study of OX40 agonist ivuxolimab in advanced cancers. Sequencing was performed with immunoSEQ multiplex PCR; in TCRdb, only in-frame clones are kept and a portion is missing. Seen here are some 61,000 clones, 85% to 90% observed once, and the top ten hold 4.5% to 6%. Sequencing was performed on CD4+ or CD8+ T cells sorted from blood, taken in a trial of the OX40 agonist ivuxolimab. The receptor set was obtained from an adult with an advanced solid tumor such as melanoma, head and neck, liver or kidney cancer.

The chain is built from TRBV2 and TRBJ2-1; TRBD2 agrees at 7 bases. From germline, CDR1 is SNHLY and CDR2 FYNNEI. V was pared by 7 bases and J by 9 bases, with 12 bases of the junction left unmatched. The CDR3 is made up of 14 amino acids. The chain's CDR3 is CASTGVGGVGEQFF. CDR3 nucleotide sequence: TGTGCCAGCACCGGTGTTGGGGGGGTAGGTGAGCAGTTCTTC.

The CDR3: CASSMDRRRGEQYF. The CDR3 region has the DNA TGCGCCAGCAGCATGGATCGAAGACGTGGGGAGCAGTACTTC. This chain uses TRBV5-1 with TRBJ2-7; D unclear. Germline lookup yields CDR1 SGHRS and CDR2 YFSETQ. V lost 4 bases, J lost 7 bases, and 18 bases lay in between. This CDR3 spans 14 amino acids.

The rearrangement uses TRBV6-4 and TRBJ1-1; tentative D call: TRBD1 (5 bases). V was trimmed by 6 bases and J by 0 bases, leaving 8 bases between them. The V gene's germline CDR1 is MRHNA and CDR2 SNTAGT. CDR3 length: 13 residues. The CDR3 here is CASRKTVNTEAFF. CDR3 sequence (DNA): TGTGCCAGCAGGAAGACAGTGAACACTGAAGCTTTCTTT.

J is TRBJ2-5 and V is TRBV11-3; D ambiguous. The CDR3 is 14 residues long. V dropped 2 bases and J dropped 1 base, with 8 bases sitting between them. Germline assignment: CDR1 SGHNT and CDR2 YENEEA. For the CDR3, the DNA is TGTGCCAGCAGCTTATCCGTTACCCAAGAGACCCAGTACTTC. This gives the protein CASSLSVTQETQYF.

The rearrangement uses TRBV5-1 and TRBJ2-5, with 8 bases matching TRBD1. Trimming at V came to 0 bases and at J to 5 bases, leaving 6 bases not matched to a gene. The CDR3 totals 15 residues. Germline loops: CDR1 SGHRS, CDR2 YFSETQ. The DNA for the CDR3 is TGCGCCAGCAGCTTGGTCGCAGGGGGCGAGGAGACCCAGTACTTC. This encodes CASSLVAGGEETQYF.

The chain recombines TRBV27 with TRBJ1-1; no clear D. Trimming removed 5 bases at V and 0 bases at J, with 10 bases between. The length of the CDR3 is 14 residues. Germline values: CDR1 MNHEY, CDR2 SMNVEV (reference sequence). The CDR3 nucleotides read TGTGCCAGCAGTAATACGGGTCTGAACACTGAAGCTTTCTTT. Amino acid sequence: CASSNTGLNTEAFF.

This chain links TRBV6-4 with TRBJ2-2, with 12 nucleotides matching TRBD2. V lost 6 bases to trimming and J lost 6 bases; unmatched junction nucleotides: 2. This CDR3 has 14 amino acids. Germline-derived CDR1 and CDR2 are MRHNA and SNTAGT. The CDR3, as DNA: TGTGCCAGCAGCCCTAGCGGGGGGGCCGGGGAGCTGTTTTTT. This codes for CASSPSGGAGELFF.

The chain has TRBV6-5 and TRBJ2-1, with TRBD2 as a possible D gene (5 bases). Germline V CDR1 and CDR2: MNHEY, SVGAGI. The V end lost 6 bases, the J end lost 1 base, and 13 bases lay between the germline ends. The CDR3 sequence is 15 residues long. The CDR3 reads CASSPRAASYNEQFF. The CDR3 bases are TGTGCCAGCAGCCCGAGAGCGGCGTCCTACAATGAGCAGTTCTTC.

The chain has TRBV9 and TRBJ2-1; D is possibly TRBD1 (5 bases). Looked up from germline, CDR1 is SGDLS and CDR2 is YYNGEE. V lost 5 bases and J lost 8, with 14 bases in between. The CDR3 totals 13 residues. The CDR3 protein is CASRSSGSDEQFF. The CDR3 DNA sequence: TGTGCCAGCAGATCATCAGGGTCCGATGAGCAGTTCTTC.

The rearrangement uses TRBV11-3 and TRBJ1-2; TRBD1 agrees at 7 bases. The ends lost 2 bases at V and 3 bases at J; junction bases unmatched: 15. Looked up from germline, CDR1 is SGHNT and CDR2 is YENEEA. This CDR3 has 18 residues. CDR3 DNA: TGTGCCAGCAGCTTAAGGGAGGGGGCGCTTAGTCTGGACTATGGCTACACCTTC. This encodes CASSLREGALSLDYGYTF.

The genes are TRBV9 and TRBJ2-7; no reliable D call. The germline V gene has CDR1 SGDLS and CDR2 YYNGEE. The V and J ends lost 0 bases and 2 bases respectively, with 12 bases between them. The CDR3 is 15 residues long. The CDR3 sequence is CASSVGGGNTYEQYF. CDR3 nucleotides: TGTGCCAGCAGCGTAGGGGGTGGTAATACCTACGAGCAGTACTTC. Together with reference TRBV9 and TRBJ2-7, the CDR3 gives the full variable domain: DSGVTQTPKHLITATGQRVTLRCSPRSGDLSVYWYQQSLDQGLQFLIQYYNGEERAKGNILERFSAQQFPDLHSELNLSSLELGDSALYFCASSVGGGNTYEQYFGPGTRLTVT.

The rearrangement joins TRBV30 to TRBJ2-3, with 7 bases identical to TRBD2. The V and J ends lost 1 base and 4 bases, in that order; junction bases with no gene match: 14. This CDR3 is built from 17 residues. Germline-derived CDR1 and CDR2 are GTSNPN and SVGIG (reference sequence). CDR3 loop: CAWSAGGRGPIADTQYF. In nucleotides, the CDR3 is TGTGCCTGGAGTGCTGGCGGGAGAGGTCCCATCGCAGATACGCAGTATTTT.

The rearrangement joins TRBV6-1 to TRBJ2-3; tentative D call: TRBD1 (8 bases). This CDR3 is 15 amino acids long. CDR1 MNHNS and CDR2 SASEGT come from the germline V gene. V was clipped by 6 bases and J by 0 bases, with 13 bases between them. The chain's CDR3 is CASRAQGGSTDTQYF. The CDR3, as DNA: TGTGCCAGCAGGGCACAGGGGGGGAGCACAGATACGCAGTATTTT.

The CDR3 loop is CASSEGAWVQRNTIYF. The CDR3 DNA is TGTGCCAGCAGTGAGGGCGCTTGGGTTCAGCGAAACACCATATATTTT. The chain joins TRBV2 to TRBJ1-3, with D uncertain. V lost 3 bases to trimming and J lost 5 bases, with 17 bases between them. The CDR3 is 16 amino acids. Per the germline V gene, CDR1 is SNHLY and CDR2 is FYNNEI.

The chain has TRBV19 and TRBJ2-7; 8 positions agree with TRBD1. V shed 1 base, J shed 3 bases, and the junction held 5 bases outside the gene matches. The CDR3 consists of 15 residues. Germline V CDR1 and CDR2: LNHDA, SQIVND (reference sequence). The CDR3 sequence is CASSIAGTGSYEQYF. CDR3 DNA: TGTGCCAGTAGTATAGCCGGGACAGGTAGCTACGAGCAGTACTTC.

CDR3 sequence (DNA): TGTGCCAGCAGCCAAGACAGGGGCACTAATGAAAAACTGTTTTTT. Its translation is CASSQDRGTNEKLFF. The chain is built from TRBV6-1 and TRBJ1-4; 8 nucleotides align to TRBD1. There are 15 residues in the CDR3. V gave up 6 bases and J gave up 2 bases; unmatched junction bases: 5. Germline CDR1 is MNHNS and CDR2 is SASEGT.

This chain uses TRBV6-6 with TRBJ2-5; a weak D match, TRBD2 (6 bases). The CDR3 has 15 residues. Germline V gene sequence: CDR1 MNHNY, CDR2 SVGAGI (reference sequence). Trimming shortened V by 6 bases and J by 5 bases, and 19 bases separated the two germline ends. CDR3 DNA sequence: TGTGCCAGCAGCCCACTTAAGGGAGGTGGGGAGACCCAGTACTTC. This codes for CASSPLKGGGETQYF.

This chain links TRBV18 with TRBJ2-5, with D maybe TRBD2 (6 bases). Trimming removed 0 bases at V and 5 bases at J, with 16 bases between. This CDR3 contains 16 residues. Germline V gene data show CDR1 as KGHSH and CDR2 as LQKENI. In DNA, the CDR3 is TGTGCCAGCTCACCACCTACGTCAGGGAGGAAGGAGACCCAGTACTTC. Protein sequence: CASSPPTSGRKETQYF.

The chain's CDR3 is CASSPPATPLSYEQYF. For the CDR3, the DNA is TGTGCCAGCTCACCACCGGCGACTCCCCTCTCCTACGAGCAGTACTTC. The J gene is TRBJ2-7, the V gene TRBV18; D unresolved. Germline CDR1 reads KGHSH; CDR2 reads LQKENI. The CDR3 length is 16 residues. The ends were cut back, 0 bases at V and 0 bases at J, with 12 bases in the middle.

This sequence joins TRBV29-1 and TRBJ1-4; 9 nucleotides line up with TRBD1. CDR1 is SQVTM and CDR2 is ANQGSEA in the germline V gene. This CDR3 spans 12 amino acids. The CDR3 DNA reads as TGCAACTACAACAGGGGGCGCGAAAAACTGTTTTTT. Residues: CNYNRGREKLFF. Drawing the rest from reference TRBV29-1 and TRBJ1-4, the complete variable domain is SAVISQKPSRDICQRGTSLTIQCQVDSQVTMMFWYRQQPGQSLTLIATANQGSEATYESGFVIDKFPISRPNLTFSTLTVSNMSPEDSSIYLCNYNRGREKLFFGSGTQLSVL.

V gene TRBV6-5 combines with J gene TRBJ1-5; 7 positions match TRBD1. CDR3 size: 14 residues. Germline V CDR1 and CDR2: MNHEY, SVGAGI. The ends lost 6 bases at V and 6 bases at J; junction bases unmatched: 8. The CDR3 spells CASRKGRGSQPQHF. In DNA, the CDR3 is TGTGCCAGCAGAAAGGGCAGGGGGAGTCAGCCCCAGCATTTT.

The V gene is TRBV18, the J gene TRBJ2-4; D gene ambiguous. The CDR3 length is 17 residues. V was cut by 0 bases and J by 0 bases, with 12 bases left in between. The V gene's germline CDR1 is KGHSH and CDR2 LQKENI. CDR3 coding DNA: TGTGCCAGCTCACCACCGCCAGTTGGATTAGCCAAAAACATTCAGTACTTC. Translated, it gives CASSPPPVGLAKNIQYF.

V usage is TRBV11-3 and J usage is TRBJ2-7; TRBD1 matches at 7 bases. The germline V gene encodes CDR1 SGHNT and CDR2 YENEEA. Trimming took 4 bases from V and 6 from J; bases not matched to a gene: 9. The CDR3 contains 14 residues. The DNA for the CDR3 is TGTGCCAGCAGCTCAACAGGGGATGCCTTCGAGCAGTACTTC. Translation: CASSSTGDAFEQYF.

The chain couples TRBV7-8 to TRBJ2-1; the D call may be TRBD1 or TRBD2 (5 bases each). CDR3 length: 19 amino acids. Looked up from germline, CDR1 is SGHVS and CDR2 is FQNEAQ. Trimming removed 0 bases from V and 0 bases from J, with 18 bases in between. CDR3 sequence: CASSLAGVATTRSYNEQFF. As DNA, the CDR3 is TGTGCCAGCAGCTTAGCGGGGGTTGCTACTACTCGCTCCTACAATGAGCAGTTCTTC.

This sequence joins TRBV11-3 and TRBJ1-1, with a tentative D call TRBD1 (5 bases). The germline V and J ends were trimmed by 4 bases and 2 bases, with 8 bases remaining between them. From germline, CDR1 is SGHNT and CDR2 YENEEA. This CDR3 contains 13 residues. In DNA form, the CDR3 reads TGTGCCAGCAGCTCGGGGCCAAACACTGAAGCTTTCTTT. As protein: CASSSGPNTEAFF.

The chain employs TRBV7-9 and TRBJ1-4; D is unclear. V lost 4 bases to trimming and J lost 6 bases, with 12 bases between them. CDR1 and CDR2 (germline): SEHNR, FQNEAQ (reference sequence). The CDR3 contains 14 residues. The CDR3: CASSSLGVDEKLFF. CDR3 nucleotide sequence: TGTGCCAGCAGCTCTCTCGGGGTGGATGAAAAACTGTTTTTT.

This rearrangement joins TRBV6-1 to TRBJ1-5; D is unresolved. V lost 1 base to trimming and J lost 2 bases, with 12 bases between them. Germline V gene sequence: CDR1 MNHNS, CDR2 SASEGT. The CDR3 consists of 16 residues. CDR3 region: CASSEVVSRGNQPQHF. Here the CDR3 DNA reads TGTGCCAGCAGTGAAGTCGTGAGTAGGGGCAATCAGCCCCAGCATTTT.